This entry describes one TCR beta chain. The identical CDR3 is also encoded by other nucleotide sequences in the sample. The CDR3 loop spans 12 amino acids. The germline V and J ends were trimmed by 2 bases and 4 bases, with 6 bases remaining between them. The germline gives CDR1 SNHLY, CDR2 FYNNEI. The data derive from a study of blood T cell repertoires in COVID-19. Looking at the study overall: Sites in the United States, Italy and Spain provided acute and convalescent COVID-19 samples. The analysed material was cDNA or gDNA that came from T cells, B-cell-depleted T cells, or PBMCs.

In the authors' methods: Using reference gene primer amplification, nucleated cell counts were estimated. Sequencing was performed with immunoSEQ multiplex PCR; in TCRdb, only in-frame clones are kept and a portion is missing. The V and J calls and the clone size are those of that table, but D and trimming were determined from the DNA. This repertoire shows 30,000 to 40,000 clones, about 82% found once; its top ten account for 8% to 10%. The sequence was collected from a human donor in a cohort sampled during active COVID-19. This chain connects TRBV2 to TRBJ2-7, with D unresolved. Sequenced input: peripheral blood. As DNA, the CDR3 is TGTGCCAGCAGTGAACTGGCATACGAGCAGTACTTC. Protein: CASSELAYEQYF.